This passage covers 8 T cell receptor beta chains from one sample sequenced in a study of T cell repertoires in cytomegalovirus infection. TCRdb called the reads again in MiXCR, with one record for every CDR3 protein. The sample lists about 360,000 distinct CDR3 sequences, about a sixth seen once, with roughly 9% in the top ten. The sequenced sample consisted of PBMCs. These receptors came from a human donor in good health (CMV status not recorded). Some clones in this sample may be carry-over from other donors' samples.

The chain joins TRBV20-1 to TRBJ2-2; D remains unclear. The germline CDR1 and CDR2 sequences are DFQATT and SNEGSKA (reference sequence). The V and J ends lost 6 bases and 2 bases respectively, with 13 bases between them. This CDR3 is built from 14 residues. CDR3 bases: TGCAGTGCCCTTGACACCGAAAACACCGGGGAGCTGTTTTTT. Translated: CSALDTENTGELFF.

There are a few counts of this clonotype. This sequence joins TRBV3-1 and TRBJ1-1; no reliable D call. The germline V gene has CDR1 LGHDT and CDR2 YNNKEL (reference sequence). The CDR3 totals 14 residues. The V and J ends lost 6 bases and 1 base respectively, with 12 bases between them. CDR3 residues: CASSPIWGNTEAFF. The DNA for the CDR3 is TGTGCCAGCAGTCCTATATGGGGGAACACTGAAGCTTTCTTT. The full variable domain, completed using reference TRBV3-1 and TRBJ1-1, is DTAVSQTPKYLVTQMGNDKSIKCEQNLGHDTMYWYKQDSKKFLKIMFSYNNKELIINETVPNRFSPKSPDKAHLNLHINSLELGDSAVYFCASSPIWGNTEAFFGQGTRLTVV.

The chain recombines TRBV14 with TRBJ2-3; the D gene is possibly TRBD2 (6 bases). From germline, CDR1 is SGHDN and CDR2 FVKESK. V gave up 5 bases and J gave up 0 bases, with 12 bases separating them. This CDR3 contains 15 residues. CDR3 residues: CASSFKDYSTDTQYF. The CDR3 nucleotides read TGTGCCAGCAGCTTCAAGGACTATAGCACAGATACGCAGTATTTT.

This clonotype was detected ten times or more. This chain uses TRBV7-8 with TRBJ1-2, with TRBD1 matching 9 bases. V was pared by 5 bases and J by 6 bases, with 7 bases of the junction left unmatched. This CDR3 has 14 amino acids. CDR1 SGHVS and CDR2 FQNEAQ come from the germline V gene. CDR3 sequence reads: CASSHPGQGHGYTF. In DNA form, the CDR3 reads TGTGCCAGCAGCCACCCGGGACAGGGTCATGGCTACACCTTC.

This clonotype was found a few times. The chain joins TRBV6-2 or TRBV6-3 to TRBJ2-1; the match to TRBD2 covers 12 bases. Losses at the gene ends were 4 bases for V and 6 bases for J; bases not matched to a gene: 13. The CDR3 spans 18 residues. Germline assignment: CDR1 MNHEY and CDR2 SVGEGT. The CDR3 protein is CASSSSLAGGPNLNEQFF. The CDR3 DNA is TGTGCCAGCAGTTCCTCCCTAGCGGGAGGGCCTAACCTCAATGAGCAGTTCTTC.

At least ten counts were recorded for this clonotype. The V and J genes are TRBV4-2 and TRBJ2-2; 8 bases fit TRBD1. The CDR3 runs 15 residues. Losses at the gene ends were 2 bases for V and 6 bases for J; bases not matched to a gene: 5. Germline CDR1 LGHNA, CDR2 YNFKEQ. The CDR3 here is CASSQNQGASGELFF. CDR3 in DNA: TGTGCCAGCAGCCAAAATCAGGGGGCGTCCGGGGAGCTGTTTTTT.

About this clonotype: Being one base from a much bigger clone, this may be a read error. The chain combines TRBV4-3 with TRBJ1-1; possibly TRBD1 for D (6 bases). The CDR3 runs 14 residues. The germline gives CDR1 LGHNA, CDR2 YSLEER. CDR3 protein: CASSQDGGDTEAYF. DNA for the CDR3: TGCGCCAGCAGCCAAGATGGGGGGGACACTGAAGCTTACTTT.

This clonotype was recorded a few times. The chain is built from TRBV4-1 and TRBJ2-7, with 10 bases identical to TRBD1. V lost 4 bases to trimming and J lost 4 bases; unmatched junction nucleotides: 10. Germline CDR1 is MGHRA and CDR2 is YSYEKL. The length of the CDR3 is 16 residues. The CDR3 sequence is CASSRSGTGAVYEQYF. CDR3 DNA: TGCGCCAGCAGCCGCTCCGGGACAGGGGCCGTTTACGAGCAGTACTTC.